The rows below give T cell receptor beta chains drawn from one sample of a study of blood T cell repertoires in COVID-19. Produced via immunoSEQ multiplex PCR; TCRdb's table is partial and in-frame only. Of nearly 110,000 clones in the sample, over 60% were seen once. The sequencing input was peripheral blood. All receptors derive from a man aged 70 or older with acute or convalescent COVID-19. CDR3s include the opening cysteine and the closing phenylalanine or tryptophan. A D gene is named only where the DNA matches it firmly. Clone size is given for some rows only: seen once, a few or many times, or a class if the clone is expanded.

v_gene,d_gene,j_gene,abundance,CDR3nt,CDR3aa
TRBV4-2,TRBD1,TRBJ2-7,-,TGTGCCAGCAGCCAAGAAGCCGGGACAGGGGGAACCTTGGCCTACGAGCAGTACTTC,CASSQEAGTGGTLAYEQYF
TRBV7-2,TRBD2,TRBJ2-7,-,TGTGCCAGCAGCTTATCGGCGGGGGGGAGTTCTACCGAGCAGTACTTC,CASSLSAGGSSTEQYF
TRBV28,-,TRBJ2-7,-,TGTGCCAGCAGTACCCTATTGGACGAGCAGTACTTC,CASSTLLDEQYF
TRBV12-3/TRBV12-4,-,TRBJ1-2,-,TGTGCCAGCAGTTTACAGAACTATGGCTACACCTTC,CASSLQNYGYTF
TRBV7-9,-,TRBJ1-4,-,TGTGCCAGCAGCTCGGGGGAAAAACTGTTTTTT,CASSSGEKLFF
TRBV11-3,-,TRBJ2-3,-,TGTGCCAGCAGCTTAGTGGGGGGAGATACGCAGTATTTT,CASSLVGGDTQYF
TRBV29-1,-,TRBJ1-1,-,TGCAGCGTTGTGGGGGAGGGCGTCACTGAAGCTTTCTTT,CSVVGEGVTEAFF
TRBV11-3,TRBD2,TRBJ2-3,-,TGTGCCAGCAGCTTAGGGACTAGCACAACACACACAGATACGCAGTATTTT,CASSLGTSTTHTDTQYF
TRBV6-2/TRBV6-3,TRBD1,TRBJ2-7,-,TGTGCCAGCAGCCCTCCCCGGGGACAGGGGGTCTACGAGCAGTACTTC,CASSPPRGQGVYEQYF
TRBV18,-,TRBJ2-7,-,TGTGCCAGCTCACAGAGCTCCTACGAGCAGTACTTC,CASSQSSYEQYF
TRBV11-2,-,TRBJ2-7,few,TGTGCCAGCAGCCCCCAGGCGGGGCACTACGAGCAGTACTTC,CASSPQAGHYEQYF
TRBV5-5,TRBD1,TRBJ1-4,-,TGTGCCAGCAGTCGGACAGGGGACCCTAATGAAAAACTGTTTTTT,CASSRTGDPNEKLFF
TRBV6-6,-,TRBJ2-3,-,TGTGCCAGCAGTTCTCGACAGCCAGATACGCAGTATTTT,CASSSRQPDTQYF
TRBV3-1/TRBV3-2,-,TRBJ1-1,many,TGTGCCAGCAGCCCCCAATACCAGACGCAGAGGACTTTCTTT,CASSPQYQTQRTFF
TRBV18,-,TRBJ1-1,few,TGTGCCAGCTCACGGGGGGGCCAGAACACTGAAGCTTTCTTT,CASSRGGQNTEAFF
TRBV3-1/TRBV3-2,TRBD2,TRBJ2-5,-,TGTGCCAGCAGTCAGCGGGGGCCGAGGAAGGAGACCCAGTACTTC,CASSQRGPRKETQYF
TRBV9,TRBD2,TRBJ2-3,-,TGTGCCAGCAGCGTAACCACCGGGACTAGCGGGGGAGGGGGCACAGATACGCAGTATTTT,CASSVTTGTSGGGGTDTQYF
TRBV6-2/TRBV6-3,-,TRBJ1-1,-,TGTGCCAGCAGCCAAGCGGGGCGCGGAGCTTTCTTT,CASSQAGRGAFF
TRBV5-8,-,TRBJ1-5,once,TGTGCCAGCAGCTTAAACACAGATCAGCCCCAGCATTTT,CASSLNTDQPQHF
TRBV18,TRBD1,TRBJ2-7,-,TGTGCCAGCTCACCCTACGGGACAGAGGGCGAGCAGTACTTC,CASSPYGTEGEQYF
TRBV15,TRBD1,TRBJ2-7,-,TGTGCCACCAGTATACAGGGGGCGGGCTCCTACGAGCAGTACTTC,CATSIQGAGSYEQYF
TRBV19,-,TRBJ1-3,few,TGTGCCAGTAATTCGGGTCTGGCGGACACCATATATTTT,CASNSGLADTIYF
TRBV5-4,TRBD1,TRBJ2-3,medium-sized,TGTGCCAGCAGCCCGAAACAGGGGGCGAAACCTTTCGCAGATACGCAGTATTTT,CASSPKQGAKPFADTQYF
TRBV5-1,TRBD2,TRBJ2-1,-,TGCGCCAGCAGCGTTAGCGGGGGCGCCGGGGGTGAGCAGTTCTTC,CASSVSGGAGGEQFF
TRBV18,TRBD1,TRBJ2-3,-,TGTGCCAGCTCACCACCGGGACAGGGTGGCACAGATACGCAGTATTTT,CASSPPGQGGTDTQYF
TRBV3-1/TRBV3-2,TRBD1,TRBJ2-7,-,TGTGCCAGCAGCCACTCCGAGGGGGCTTGGCACGAGCAGTACTTC,CASSHSEGAWHEQYF
TRBV7-2,-,TRBJ1-1,-,TGTGCCAGCAGGACCCAGGCCGACACTGAAGCTTTCTTT,CASRTQADTEAFF
TRBV10-3,-,TRBJ1-1,-,TGTGCCATCACTCCGACCGGGGGAGCGAACACTGAAGCTTTCTTT,CAITPTGGANTEAFF
TRBV5-1,-,TRBJ2-5,-,TGCGCCAGCAGGCCGTGGGCAGGGGAGACCCAGTACTTC,CASRPWAGETQYF
TRBV19,-,TRBJ2-7,-,TGTGCCAGTAGAACGACAGGAGGATCCTACGAGCAGTACTTC,CASRTTGGSYEQYF
TRBV5-1,TRBD1,TRBJ2-3,once,TGCGCCAGCAGCTTGAGGCAGGGGGCCGTTGCACAGCAGTATTTT,CASSLRQGAVAQQYF
TRBV2,TRBD1,TRBJ2-1,-,TGTGCCAGCCTCCTGGACAGGGGATACAATGAGCAGTTCTTC,CASLLDRGYNEQFF
TRBV27,TRBD1,TRBJ1-6,-,TGTGCCAGCAGTTTTTACAGGGGACAGCCCCTCCACTTT,CASSFYRGQPLHF
TRBV18,-,TRBJ1-1,-,TGTGCCAGCTCACCACTCGACAGATACACTGAAGCTTTCTTT,CASSPLDRYTEAFF
TRBV27,TRBD1,TRBJ1-2,-,TGTGCCAGCAGTTTCAGGGGGCGGAACGATGGCTACACCTTC,CASSFRGRNDGYTF
TRBV7-3,TRBD1,TRBJ1-2,-,TGTGCCAGCAGCCTAACCGCCAGGGGGGATGGCTACACCTTC,CASSLTARGDGYTF
TRBV27,TRBD2,TRBJ2-3,-,TGTGCCAGCAGTCCTTCTAGCGGGGGCGGGGCAGATACGCAGTATTTT,CASSPSSGGGADTQYF
TRBV14,TRBD1,TRBJ1-2,-,TGTGCCAGCAGCCCCGGACAGGCTTTCTATGGCTACACCTTC,CASSPGQAFYGYTF
TRBV10-3,-,TRBJ2-3,-,TGTGCCATCAGTGATCAGGGTAGCACAGATACGCAGTATTTT,CAISDQGSTDTQYF
TRBV7-7,-,TRBJ2-5,-,TGTGCTAGCAGCTTAGCGCCGGGCGGGCAAGAGACCCAGTACTTC,CASSLAPGGQETQYF
TRBV2,TRBD2,TRBJ2-3,-,TGTGCCAGCACCGGGGGACTATTAACAGATACGCAGTATTTT,CASTGGLLTDTQYF
TRBV6-4,-,TRBJ2-3,-,TGTGCCAGCAGTGAAGGGAACGGGGGAGGCACAGATACGCAGTATTTT,CASSEGNGGGTDTQYF
TRBV7-2,TRBD1,TRBJ2-6,-,TGTGCCAGCAGCCCTAGGACAGGCTCTGGGGCCAACGTCCTGACTTTC,CASSPRTGSGANVLTF
TRBV5-6,TRBD1,TRBJ2-2,-,TGTGCCAGCAGCCCTGACAGGGATTATTCCGGGGAGCTGTTTTTT,CASSPDRDYSGELFF
TRBV7-3,-,TRBJ2-5,once,TGTGCCAGCAGCCCCCGACATGGTCTCCACGGGACCCAGTACTTC,CASSPRHGLHGTQYF
TRBV25-1,-,TRBJ2-3,few,TGTGCCAGCAGTGACTCGGGACTCTCATTGCAGTATTTT,CASSDSGLSLQYF
TRBV11-2,TRBD2,TRBJ2-1,few,TGTGCCAGCAGCAAACTAGCGGGTCACAATGAGCAGTTCTTC,CASSKLAGHNEQFF
TRBV4-3,TRBD2,TRBJ2-1,-,TGCGCCAGCAGCCGACTAGGGACTAGCGGGATGAATGAGCAGTTCTTC,CASSRLGTSGMNEQFF
TRBV7-9,-,TRBJ1-5,few,TGTGCCAGCAGCACCTTTGGAGGCAATCAGCCCCAGCATTTT,CASSTFGGNQPQHF
TRBV7-9,TRBD1,TRBJ1-1,-,TGTGCCAGCCAGGGGGTAACTGAAGCTTTCTTT,CASQGVTEAFF
TRBV10-1,TRBD1,TRBJ2-5,-,TGCGCCAGCTCCCTAGCCGGGACAGAAGAGACCCAGTACTTC,CASSLAGTEETQYF
TRBV6-6,TRBD1,TRBJ1-2,-,TGTGCCAGCAGTTTGGACAGGGGGAAAGGAGGCTACACCTTC,CASSLDRGKGGYTF
TRBV19,-,TRBJ2-2,-,TGTGCCAGTAAGAGCGCGGGGCAGGCCGGGGAGCTGTTTTTT,CASKSAGQAGELFF
TRBV7-9,-,TRBJ1-5,-,TGTGCCAGCAGCTTGACAGGCCAGGGCAATCAGCCCCAGCATTTT,CASSLTGQGNQPQHF
TRBV5-4,TRBD2,TRBJ2-7,-,TGTGCCAGCAGCTTGGGAACTAGCGGAATGTACGAGCAGTACTTC,CASSLGTSGMYEQYF
TRBV19,-,TRBJ1-4,-,TGTGCCAGTAGTATGGGCGGACAGAGGAATGAAAAACTGTTTTTT,CASSMGGQRNEKLFF
TRBV2,-,TRBJ1-5,-,TGTGCCAGCAGTATAGATCAGCCCCAGCATTTT,CASSIDQPQHF
TRBV27,TRBD1,TRBJ1-6,-,TGTGCCAGCAGTCTGGGAAAGCCGGGACAGGGAACAGGATGGGGCAGGGGTAATTCACCCCTCCACTTT,CASSLGKPGQGTGWGRGNSPLHF